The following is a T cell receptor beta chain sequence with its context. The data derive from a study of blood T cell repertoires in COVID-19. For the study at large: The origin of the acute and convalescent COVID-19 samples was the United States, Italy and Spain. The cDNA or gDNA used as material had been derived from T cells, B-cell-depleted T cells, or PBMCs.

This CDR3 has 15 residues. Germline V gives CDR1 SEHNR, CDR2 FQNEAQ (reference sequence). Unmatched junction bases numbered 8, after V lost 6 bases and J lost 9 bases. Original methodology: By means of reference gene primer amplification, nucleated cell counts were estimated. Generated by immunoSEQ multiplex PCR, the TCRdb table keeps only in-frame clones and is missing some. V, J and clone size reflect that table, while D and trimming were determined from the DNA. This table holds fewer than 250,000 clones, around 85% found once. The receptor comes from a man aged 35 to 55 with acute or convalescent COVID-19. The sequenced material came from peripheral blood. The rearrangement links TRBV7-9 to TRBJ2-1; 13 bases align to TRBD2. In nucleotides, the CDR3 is TGTGCCAGCAGTACTAGCGGGAGGGCGCTGGGTGAGCAGTTCTTC. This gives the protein CASSTSGRALGEQFF.